The 27 T cell receptor beta chains below were found in one sample sequenced in a study of response to subunit inactivated influenza vaccine. TCRdb analysed the RT-PCR reads with MiXCR anew, one entry per CDR3 protein. The sample yields 590,000 or so distinct CDR3 sequences, about 15% seen once. The sequences come from PBMCs from blood, collected 14 to 15 days before vaccination. The source of these receptors is a man aged 50 or older who received an inactivated influenza vaccine.

The rearrangement links TRBV5-1 to TRBJ2-1; 9 nucleotides match TRBD1. Germline trimming cut 0 bases from V and 2 bases from J; bases unmatched to any gene: 6. Germline V lookup: CDR1 SGHRS, CDR2 YFSETQ. This CDR3 has 17 amino acids. CDR3 amino acids: CASSLDVRTGAYNEQFF. For the CDR3, the DNA is TGCGCCAGCAGCTTGGATGTTAGGACAGGGGCCTACAATGAGCAGTTCTTC.

As DNA, the CDR3 is TGTGCCAGCAGTTACCGGGACAGGGGTTCCCCCCAGCATTTT. It codes for CASSYRDRGSPQHF. The rearrangement joins TRBV7-9 to TRBJ1-5, with 10 bases lining up with TRBD1. There are 14 residues in the CDR3. V shed 6 bases and J 10 bases; nucleotides not matched to a gene: 9. Germline V lookup: CDR1 SEHNR, CDR2 FQNEAQ (reference sequence).

Ten or more counts support this clonotype. The gene calls are TRBV6-2 or TRBV6-3 and TRBJ2-7; a weak D match, TRBD2 (6 bases). Trimming shortened V by 7 bases and J by 5 bases, and 15 bases separated the two germline ends. This CDR3 has 13 amino acids. Germline loops: CDR1 MNHEY, CDR2 SVGEGT. CDR3 nucleotide sequence: TGTGCCAGCAATGGATGGGACTTCCACGAGCAGTACTTC. Its translation is CASNGWDFHEQYF.

This clonotype was detected only once. This chain links TRBV6-2 or TRBV6-3 with TRBJ2-2, with 7 positions matching TRBD1. Germline V gene sequence: CDR1 MNHEY, CDR2 SVGEGT. The CDR3 spans 17 residues. With V trimmed by 0 bases and J by 0 bases, 4 bases remained unmatched. The CDR3 DNA follows: TGTGCCAGCAGTTACTCCTACAGGGGTACGAACACCGGGGAGCTGTTTTTT. Translation: CASSYSYRGTNTGELFF.

V is TRBV12-3 or TRBV12-4 and J is TRBJ2-1, with 11 bases aligning to TRBD2. The CDR3 covers 18 residues. V trimming: 4 bases; J trimming: 9 bases; junction bases outside the gene matches: 17. The CDR3 DNA is TGTGCCAGCAGTTACGCTCCCGGGACTAGCGGTCGACTGAGTGAGCAGTTCTTC. Its protein product is CASSYAPGTSGRLSEQFF.

The chain has TRBV5-1 and TRBJ1-6; TRBD1 might be the D (6 bases). This CDR3 comprises 15 residues. The germline V and J ends were trimmed by 4 bases and 8 bases, with 16 bases remaining between them. Germline V gene sequence: CDR1 SGHRS, CDR2 YFSETQ. In DNA, the CDR3 is TGCGCCAGCAGCAGGAACAGGGCAAACGATTCACCCCTCCACTTT. Its protein product is CASSRNRANDSPLHF. Variable domain in full (rest from reference TRBV5-1 and TRBJ1-6): KAGVTQTPRYLIKTRGQQVTLSCSPISGHRSVSWYQQTPGQGLQFLFEYFSETQRNKGNFPGRFSGRQFSNSRSEMNVSTLELGDSALYLCASSRNRANDSPLHFGNGTRLTVT.

This clonotype has a handful of counts. V usage is TRBV9 and J usage is TRBJ2-1; D is possibly TRBD2 (6 bases). CDR1 and CDR2 (germline): SGDLS, YYNGEE. This CDR3 has 16 residues. Trimming cost V 2 bases and J 0 bases, with 12 bases left between them. The DNA of the CDR3 is TGTGCCAGCAGCGTGGGAAGCGGGCGCTCCTACAATGAGCAGTTCTTC. Its translation is CASSVGSGRSYNEQFF.

The V and J genes are TRBV6-5 and TRBJ2-6; no definite D call. V gave up 2 bases and J gave up 0 bases, with 5 bases separating them. Germline CDR1 reads MNHEY; CDR2 reads SVGAGI. The CDR3 length is 15 residues. The CDR3 spells CASSYQGSGANVLTF. The CDR3 DNA is TGTGCCAGCAGTTACCAAGGCTCTGGGGCCAACGTCCTGACTTTC.

As for this clonotype: Since a much larger clone is just one base distant, this may be a read error. The rearrangement joins TRBV7-9 to TRBJ2-5, with D perhaps matching TRBD1 (6 bases). The CDR3 extends over 14 amino acids. Germline values: CDR1 SEHNR, CDR2 FQNEAQ (reference sequence). V was trimmed by 2 bases and J by 7 bases, leaving 14 bases between them. The CDR3, as DNA: TGTGCCAGCAGCTTATTGTGGGGGCTGGTGACCCAGTACTTC. This codes for CASSLLWGLVTQYF.

The J gene is TRBJ2-3, the V gene TRBV5-1; D remains ambiguous. This CDR3 contains 15 residues. The germline gives CDR1 SGHRS, CDR2 YFSETQ. Trimming cost V 2 bases and J 2 bases, with 12 bases left between them. This chain's CDR3 is CASSLLDLHTDTQYF. The CDR3, as DNA: TGCGCCAGCAGCTTACTGGACCTCCACACAGATACGCAGTATTTT.

The chain carries TRBV6-2 or TRBV6-3 and TRBJ1-1, with a tentative D call TRBD1 (5 bases). CDR1 MNHEY and CDR2 SVGEGT come from the germline V gene. The CDR3 extends over 15 amino acids. V gave up 7 bases and J gave up 1 base, with 16 bases separating them. CDR3 residues: CASTITQGRNTEAFF. CDR3 bases: TGTGCCAGCACCATTACCCAGGGCCGGAACACTGAAGCTTTCTTT.

This clonotype appeared a few times. DNA for the CDR3: TGTGCCAGCAGTCCTATTTACGGGACACCGTCCTACGAGCAGTACTTC. It specifies CASSPIYGTPSYEQYF. The chain joins TRBV27 to TRBJ2-7; TRBD1 is a possible D gene (6 bases). Trimming removed 5 bases from V and 1 base from J, with 18 bases in between. CDR1 and CDR2 from the germline V gene are MNHEY and SMNVEV (reference sequence). The CDR3 has 16 residues.

This clonotype was detected many times. This rearrangement joins TRBV6-2 or TRBV6-3 to TRBJ2-7; a weak D match, TRBD2 (6 bases). V gave up 8 bases and J gave up 4 bases, with 18 bases separating them. This CDR3 is 14 amino acids long. The V gene's germline CDR1 is MNHEY and CDR2 SVGEGT. The CDR3 spells CASGVRDLTYEQYF. CDR3 DNA sequence: TGTGCCAGCGGTGTGCGGGACCTCACTTACGAGCAGTACTTC.

The chain joins TRBV10-3 to TRBJ2-1; D call uncertain. The CDR3 length is 11 residues. In germline, CDR1 is ENHRY, CDR2 SYGVKD. V lost 2 bases to trimming and J lost 7 bases, with 3 bases between them. The CDR3 nucleotides read TGTGCCATCAGTGAGAAGAATGAGCAGTTCTTC. Translating it yields CAISEKNEQFF.

This rearrangement joins TRBV11-2 to TRBJ2-3; possible D gene TRBD2, 6 bases. V shed 4 bases and J shed 4 bases, with 12 bases lying between them. The germline CDR1 and CDR2 sequences are SGHAT and FQNNGV. The CDR3 has 14 residues. DNA for the CDR3: TGTGCCAGCAGCTCCGGGGGACCCGCAGATACGCAGTATTTT. Translating it yields CASSSGGPADTQYF.

The chain employs TRBV4-3 and TRBJ1-3; no firm D call. The CDR3 is 12 residues long. The V gene's germline CDR1 is LGHNA and CDR2 YSLEER. V was pared by 2 bases and J by 4 bases, with 3 bases between. The CDR3 loop is CASSQQGNTIYF. The CDR3 nucleotides read TGCGCCAGCAGCCAACAGGGAAACACCATATATTTT.

This clonotype has more than one count but fewer than ten. The chain joins TRBV12-3 or TRBV12-4 to TRBJ2-5; D unresolved. Trimming left V 6 bases short and J 3 bases short, with 11 bases between. The CDR3 has 13 residues. CDR3 coding DNA: TGTGCCAGCAGCCTGGGGTTTAAAGAGACCCAGTACTTC. This sequence encodes CASSLGFKETQYF.

In this sample, this clonotype turned up a few times. This chain links TRBV7-2 with TRBJ2-2; D remains unclear. Trimming cost V 1 base and J 6 bases, with 12 bases left between them. The V gene's germline CDR1 is SGHTA and CDR2 FQGNSA. The CDR3 runs 15 residues. The CDR3 loop reads CASSLGWQWSGELFF. The CDR3 DNA follows: TGTGCCAGCAGCTTAGGGTGGCAGTGGTCCGGGGAGCTGTTTTTT.

This clonotype showed up just a few times. The chain joins TRBV27 to TRBJ1-2, with D unresolved. Germline CDR1 reads MNHEY; CDR2 reads SMNVEV (reference sequence). The length of the CDR3 is 13 residues. The germline V and J ends were trimmed by 6 bases and 6 bases, with 14 bases remaining between them. The DNA for the CDR3 is TGTGCCAGCAGCCCCATGGGGTATGATGGCTACACCTTC. The encoded protein is CASSPMGYDGYTF.

The J gene is TRBJ1-1, the V gene TRBV5-1; 8 bases agree with TRBD1. The germline V gene has CDR1 SGHRS and CDR2 YFSETQ. The length of the CDR3 is 14 residues. Unmatched junction bases numbered 5, after V lost 4 bases and J lost 3 bases. CDR3 amino acids: CASSIRQGYTEAFF. The DNA for the CDR3 is TGCGCCAGCAGCATCCGACAGGGGTACACTGAAGCTTTCTTT.

This clonotype was seen a handful of times. This sequence joins TRBV16 and TRBJ1-1; D is uncertain. V gave up 4 bases and J gave up 1 base, with 13 bases separating them. In germline, CDR1 is KGHSY, CDR2 FQNENV. The CDR3 extends over 15 amino acids. CDR3 sequence: CASSPSRYRNTEAFF. The CDR3, as DNA: TGTGCCAGCAGCCCCTCTCGATACAGGAACACTGAAGCTTTCTTT.

This chain links TRBV7-9 with TRBJ2-5, with D possibly matching TRBD2 (6 bases). The germline gives CDR1 SEHNR, CDR2 FQNEAQ (reference sequence). Between the trimmed V and J ends, which lost 5 bases and 4 bases, there was a span of 17 bases. CDR3 length: 15 amino acids. As DNA, the CDR3 is TGTGCCAGCAGCAAGGGGCTAGCGCCTACAGAGACCCAGTACTTC. Protein product: CASSKGLAPTETQYF.

This clonotype was counted a few times. This chain joins TRBV29-1 and TRBJ2-7; D may match TRBD1 or TRBD2 (6 bases each). The CDR3 consists of 12 residues. In germline, CDR1 is SQVTM, CDR2 ANQGSEA. V lost 4 bases, J lost 7 bases, and 14 bases lay in between. Here the CDR3 DNA reads TGCAGCGTTGTAGGGGGTGGGGGGGAGCAGTACTTC. As protein: CSVVGGGGEQYF.

This clonotype was seen a few times. V and J are TRBV28 and TRBJ2-7; TRBD2 agrees at 10 bases. V lost 3 bases to trimming and J lost 7 bases; unmatched junction nucleotides: 6. The CDR3 has 14 residues. Looked up from germline, CDR1 is MDHEN and CDR2 is SYDVKM. The CDR3: CASSFRTSGFEQYF. Here the CDR3 DNA reads TGTGCCAGCAGTTTTCGGACTAGCGGTTTTGAGCAGTACTTC.

In its sample, this clonotype was seen a few times. This chain uses TRBV7-6 with TRBJ2-3, with D tentatively TRBD2 (7 bases). V was cut by 4 bases and J by 2 bases, with 16 bases left in between. The CDR3 sequence is 16 residues long. Germline-derived CDR1 and CDR2 are SGHVS and FNYEAQ. Here the CDR3 reads CASSSLMAGATDTQYF. CDR3 nucleotides: TGTGCCAGCAGCTCACTCATGGCGGGGGCCACAGATACGCAGTATTTT.

This clonotype was counted a few times. The genes are TRBV19 and TRBJ1-1; D perhaps matches TRBD1 (5 bases). The V end was cut by 11 bases, the J end by 11 bases, with 21 bases between. The CDR3 is 12 amino acids. The germline gives CDR1 LNHDA, CDR2 SQIVND (reference sequence). The DNA of the CDR3 is TGTGCCGGGGGGAGCGGGAACTTCCCGGCTTTCTTT. This codes for CAGGSGNFPAFF.

The chain is built from TRBV30 and TRBJ2-2, with 9 bases that match TRBD1. Germline-derived CDR1 and CDR2 are GTSNPN and SVGIG (reference sequence). V was pared by 5 bases and J by 5 bases, with 3 bases of the junction left unmatched. The CDR3 spans 13 residues. The CDR3 sequence is CAWRDRATGELFF. The CDR3 DNA reads as TGTGCCTGGCGGGACAGGGCAACCGGGGAGCTGTTTTTT.